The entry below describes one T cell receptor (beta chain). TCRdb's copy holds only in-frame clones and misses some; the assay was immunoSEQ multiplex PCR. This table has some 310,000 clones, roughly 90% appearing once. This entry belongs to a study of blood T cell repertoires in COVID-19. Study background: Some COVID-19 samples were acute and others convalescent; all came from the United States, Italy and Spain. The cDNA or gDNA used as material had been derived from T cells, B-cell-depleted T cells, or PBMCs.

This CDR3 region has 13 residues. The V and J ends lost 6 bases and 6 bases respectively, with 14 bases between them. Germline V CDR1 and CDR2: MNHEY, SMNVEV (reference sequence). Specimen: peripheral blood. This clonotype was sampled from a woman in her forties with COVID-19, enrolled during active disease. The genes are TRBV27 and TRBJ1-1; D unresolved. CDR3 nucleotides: TGTGCCAGCAGCCCCTCTGTTTTCGCTGAAGCTTTCTTT. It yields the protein CASSPSVFAEAFF.